These T cell receptor beta chains were read from a single sample in a study of T-cell reconstitution after alpha-beta-depleted transplantation in children. TCRdb redid the calling of the PCR reads with MiXCR, one entry per CDR3 protein. The data hold roughly 50,000 distinct CDR3 sequences, with less than 55% observed a single time. Sequencing was performed on PBMCs, mostly from graft donor cells, taken 360 days after TCRalphabeta/CD19-depleted stem cell transplant. Receptors originate from a male patient aged 10 to 17 who had a stem cell transplant for acute lymphoblastic leukemia, so the T cells may come from the graft donor. CDR3s include the opening cysteine and the closing phenylalanine or tryptophan. The order of the fields is J gene, clone size, D gene, V gene, CDR3 protein, CDR3 DNA. The D gene is left open where the match is weak. Expanded clones are given a class, and other clones once, few, many or no size at all.

J gene: TRBJ2-3; clone size: -; D gene: -; V gene: TRBV12-3/TRBV12-4; CDR3 protein: CASSLSGPGTDTQYF; CDR3 DNA: TGTGCCAGCAGTCTCAGCGGACCTGGCACAGATACGCAGTATTTT
J gene: TRBJ2-5; clone size: -; D gene: -; V gene: TRBV14; CDR3 protein: CASSQGAGMAQYF; CDR3 DNA: TGTGCCAGCAGCCAAGGAGCAGGGATGGCCCAGTACTTC
J gene: TRBJ2-1; clone size: few; D gene: -; V gene: TRBV27; CDR3 protein: CASSHGTFNEQFF; CDR3 DNA: TGTGCCAGCAGCCACGGGACTTTCAATGAGCAGTTCTTC
J gene: TRBJ2-7; clone size: few; D gene: -; V gene: TRBV12-3/TRBV12-4; CDR3 protein: CASSSGTYLYEQYF; CDR3 DNA: TGTGCCAGCAGTTCCGGGACATACCTGTACGAGCAGTACTTC
J gene: TRBJ1-2; clone size: few; D gene: -; V gene: TRBV10-3; CDR3 protein: CAISVQGDGYTF; CDR3 DNA: TGTGCCATCAGTGTCCAGGGCGATGGCTACACCTTC
J gene: TRBJ2-3; clone size: -; D gene: -; V gene: TRBV6-2/TRBV6-3; CDR3 protein: CASNLGTDTQYF; CDR3 DNA: TGTGCCAGCAACCTGGGAACAGATACGCAGTATTTT
J gene: TRBJ2-5; clone size: -; D gene: -; V gene: TRBV29-1; CDR3 protein: CSVASIYTETQYF; CDR3 DNA: TGCAGCGTTGCCTCTATCTACACCGAGACCCAGTACTTC
J gene: TRBJ2-7; clone size: -; D gene: -; V gene: TRBV10-3; CDR3 protein: CAIKGDPTYEQYF; CDR3 DNA: TGTGCCATCAAAGGGGACCCGACCTACGAGCAGTACTTC
J gene: TRBJ2-2; clone size: -; D gene: -; V gene: TRBV10-3; CDR3 protein: CAISWTENTGELFF; CDR3 DNA: TGTGCCATCAGTTGGACGGAAAACACCGGGGAGCTGTTTTTT
J gene: TRBJ2-1; clone size: once; D gene: TRBD2; V gene: TRBV11-2; CDR3 protein: CASSLGAGGDNEQFF; CDR3 DNA: TGTGCCAGCAGCTTAGGGGCGGGAGGAGACAATGAGCAGTTCTTC
J gene: TRBJ1-4; clone size: -; D gene: -; V gene: TRBV20-1; CDR3 protein: CSARGVDEKLFF; CDR3 DNA: TGCAGTGCCCGCGGTGTGGATGAAAAACTGTTTTTT
J gene: TRBJ2-2; clone size: few; D gene: -; V gene: TRBV14; CDR3 protein: CASSQDAANTGELFF; CDR3 DNA: TGTGCCAGCAGCCAGGATGCGGCGAACACCGGGGAGCTGTTTTTT
J gene: TRBJ2-3; clone size: -; D gene: -; V gene: TRBV7-8; CDR3 protein: CASSQGGGGTQYF; CDR3 DNA: TGTGCCAGCAGCCAGGGGGGGGGAGGTACGCAGTATTTT
J gene: TRBJ2-4; clone size: -; D gene: -; V gene: TRBV28; CDR3 protein: CASSSGVGVYIQYF; CDR3 DNA: TGTGCCAGCAGTTCCGGGGTCGGGGTTTACATTCAGTACTTC
J gene: TRBJ2-7; clone size: -; D gene: TRBD1; V gene: TRBV29-1; CDR3 protein: CSVVTGGGYEQYF; CDR3 DNA: TGCAGCGTTGTGACAGGGGGCGGATACGAGCAGTACTTC
J gene: TRBJ2-1; clone size: -; D gene: TRBD1; V gene: TRBV5-1; CDR3 protein: CASSFFRDRVNEQFF; CDR3 DNA: TGCGCCAGCAGCTTTTTCCGGGACAGGGTCAATGAGCAGTTCTTC
J gene: TRBJ2-1; clone size: -; D gene: TRBD1; V gene: TRBV5-1; CDR3 protein: CASSLEGGADYEQFF; CDR3 DNA: TGCGCCAGCAGCTTGGAAGGGGGCGCGGACTATGAGCAGTTCTTC
J gene: TRBJ2-7; clone size: few; D gene: -; V gene: TRBV27; CDR3 protein: CASNPGTLPSYEQYF; CDR3 DNA: TGTGCCAGCAATCCCGGGACATTACCTTCCTACGAGCAGTACTTC
J gene: TRBJ2-7; clone size: -; D gene: TRBD1; V gene: TRBV29-1; CDR3 protein: CSVNGGQGASYEQYF; CDR3 DNA: TGCAGCGTGAATGGGGGACAGGGGGCATCCTACGAGCAGTACTTC
J gene: TRBJ2-2; clone size: -; D gene: -; V gene: TRBV20-1; CDR3 protein: CSARDRDRMGTGELFF; CDR3 DNA: TGCAGTGCTAGAGACAGGGACCGGATGGGTACCGGGGAGCTGTTTTTT
J gene: TRBJ2-3; clone size: -; D gene: -; V gene: TRBV5-6; CDR3 protein: CASSYGTDTQYF; CDR3 DNA: TGTGCCAGCAGCTATGGCACAGATACGCAGTATTTT
J gene: TRBJ1-2; clone size: few; D gene: -; V gene: TRBV7-9; CDR3 protein: CASSPTVLGGYTF; CDR3 DNA: TGTGCCAGCAGCCCCACTGTTCTAGGTGGCTACACCTTC
J gene: TRBJ2-1; clone size: -; D gene: -; V gene: TRBV29-1; CDR3 protein: CSVKGGVRSSYNEQFF; CDR3 DNA: TGCAGCGTGAAAGGGGGGGTAAGGAGCTCCTACAATGAGCAGTTCTTC